This TCR beta chain came from a study of CD8+ T cells in alopecia areata. About the research overall: Severity among treated patients was scored by the percentage of scalp area affected.

Isolated RNA was reverse transcribed into cDNA used as the sequencing template. TCRdb's table, derived via immunoSEQ multiplex PCR, lists solely in-frame clones and lacks some. The sample consists of about 130,000 clones, 50% to 65% of them appearing once. Findings of the study overall: On tofacitinib, scalp and blood still held many of the expanded lesional clones. On tofacitinib, scalp clonality and expanded CD8+ clones among top 100 fell significantly.

The treatment is: oral pan-JAK inhibitor, 5-10 mg twice daily. A word on this clone: Its antigen is still unknown.

V dropped 3 bases and J dropped 3 bases, with 12 bases sitting between them. Germline assignment: CDR1 SGHAT and CDR2 FQNNGV. The CDR3 extends over 14 amino acids. This specimen was CD8+ T cells sorted from blood, taken at week 4, from a patient treated with tofacitinib. This sequence joins TRBV11-2 and TRBJ2-7; D might be TRBD2 (6 bases). The origin of this receptor is a human donor with alopecia areata. CDR3 residues: CASSFGTGIYEQYF. The CDR3 coding sequence is TGTGCCAGCAGCTTCGGGACTGGGATCTACGAGCAGTACTTC.